This is a list of T cell receptor beta chains from one sample in a study of human T cells and chemical hapten exposure. TCRdb reanalysed the RACE reads using MiXCR and keeps one entry per CDR3 protein. Of around 200,000 distinct CDR3 sequences in the sample, 24% are singletons; the top ten hold approximately 2.3%. Sequences were derived from whole blood, sampled in connection with sensitization to the hapten diphenylcyclopropenone (DPC). All receptors derive from a woman aged 40-49 years with alopecia areata. Some clones in this sample may be carry-over from other donors' samples. Both conserved end residues are part of each CDR3. A D gene is named only where the DNA matches it firmly. The listing skips clone size in some rows; elsewhere it reads once, few, many or a size class.

j_call d_call clone_size v_call cdr3_nt cdr3_aa
TRBJ2-1 TRBD2 few TRBV20-1 TGCAGTGCCCCCTCCCCTAGCGGGAGTTTCACTGAGCAGTTCTTC CSAPSPSGSFTEQFF
TRBJ1-2 TRBD1 . TRBV24-1 TGTGTCACCAGTGAGTCCGGGACAGGGACGCCTGGCTACACCTTC CVTSESGTGTPGYTF
TRBJ2-1 . few TRBV6-4 TGTGCCAGCAGTGACGCCCAACAGGGAACCCTACGCAATGAGCAGTTCTTC CASSDAQQGTLRNEQFF
TRBJ2-2 . few TRBV7-2 TGTGCCAGCAGCTTAGGACTAGGCGTAACCGGGGAGCTGTTTTTT CASSLGLGVTGELFF
TRBJ1-1 . few TRBV29-1 TGCAGCGGAAAGAGGGGGGCAGGGGATACTGAAGCTTTCTTT CSGKRGAGDTEAFF
TRBJ2-5 . . TRBV5-4 TGTGCCAGCAGCTTTGCCAGAGGGGAGACCCAGTACTTC CASSFARGETQYF
TRBJ2-2 TRBD1 . TRBV20-1 TGCAGTGCTTTCTCCGGGACAGGGAACACCGGGGAGCTGTTTTTT CSAFSGTGNTGELFF
TRBJ1-2 TRBD1 few TRBV29-1 TGCAGCGTTGTCTCAGGGGGCTATGGCTACACCTTC CSVVSGGYGYTF
TRBJ2-1 TRBD2 . TRBV7-2 TGTGCCAGCAGCTACGGCGGGACTAGCGGGAGTTACAATGAGCAGTTCTTC CASSYGGTSGSYNEQFF
TRBJ2-1 TRBD1 few TRBV18 TGTGCCAGCTCCTTACAGGCCGGGACAGGGGTCTACAATGAGCAGTTCTTC CASSLQAGTGVYNEQFF
TRBJ1-2 TRBD1 few TRBV20-1 TGCAGTGCTAGCCCGAAACAGACAGGGACTAACTATGGCTACACCTTC CSASPKQTGTNYGYTF
TRBJ2-1 TRBD2 few TRBV4-1 TGCGCCAGCAGCCAAGTGGGACTAGCGGGAGATACGGGTGAGCAGTTCTTC CASSQVGLAGDTGEQFF
TRBJ2-7 . . TRBV20-1 TGCAGTGCTAGGGGTCAGAAAGAGCAGTACTTC CSARGQKEQYF
TRBJ2-1 TRBD1 . TRBV12-3/TRBV12-4 TGTGCCAGCAGTGCAGGACAGGCATCGTACAATGAGCAGTTCTTC CASSAGQASYNEQFF
TRBJ1-2 TRBD1 . TRBV20-1 TGCAGTGTCCGACAGGGGGGAGGCTATGGCTACACCTTC CSVRQGGGYGYTF
TRBJ2-7 TRBD1 . TRBV6-5 TGTGCCAGCAGTTACGGACAGGGGGGATTCTACGAGCAGTACTTC CASSYGQGGFYEQYF
TRBJ2-1 . many TRBV27 TGTGCCAGCAGTTTATCATGGACCTACAATGAGCAGTTCTTC CASSLSWTYNEQFF
TRBJ2-4 . . TRBV29-1 TGCAGCGCAGCCACAGGGACGGACATTCAGTACTTC CSAATGTDIQYF
TRBJ2-3 TRBD2 few TRBV4-1 TGCGCCAGCAGCCGAGGGACTAGCGGCCTCACAGATACGCAGTATTTT CASSRGTSGLTDTQYF
TRBJ1-5 TRBD1 . TRBV24-1 TGTGCCACCCCCGATGACAGGGATCAGCCCCAGCATTTT CATPDDRDQPQHF
TRBJ2-6 . few TRBV27 TGTGCCAGCCGGGAATCCGGGGCCAACGTCCTGACTTTC CASRESGANVLTF
TRBJ2-3 TRBD2 . TRBV6-5 TGTGCCAGCAGTTACTCGGGACTAGCGGGAGTGGATACGCAGTATTTT CASSYSGLAGVDTQYF
TRBJ2-5 . many TRBV28 TGTGCCAGCAGTCTCGTAAACGCCCACCAAGAGACCCAGTACTTC CASSLVNAHQETQYF
TRBJ2-7 TRBD2 . TRBV6-6 TGTGCCAGCAGGGCATTAGCGGGAGGGTATGAGCAGTACTTC CASRALAGGYEQYF
TRBJ2-3 TRBD2 medium-sized TRBV6-5 TGTGGCACGACTAGCGGGAGAGCGTCAGATACGCAGTATTTT CGTTSGRASDTQYF
TRBJ2-5 . . TRBV10-2 TGCGCCAGGGCCGAGGGAGAGACCCAGTACTTC CARAEGETQYF
TRBJ2-3 TRBD2 . TRBV20-1 TGCAGTGCTAGATTAGCTAGCGGGAGATTCGCGGATACGCAGTATTTT CSARLASGRFADTQYF
TRBJ1-5 . few TRBV6-2/TRBV6-3 TGTGCCAGCAACTACATCGGGGACCATCAGCCCCAGCATTTT CASNYIGDHQPQHF
TRBJ2-2 . few TRBV28 TGTGCCAGCAGTTTACCCCTCGGTCCCACCGGGGAGCTGTTTTTT CASSLPLGPTGELFF
TRBJ1-6 . few TRBV9 TGTGCCAGCAGCGTGGATAGGAGCTCCTATAATTCACCCCTCCACTTT CASSVDRSSYNSPLHF
TRBJ2-7 TRBD2 many TRBV7-9 TGTGCCAGCAGCCCAAGAGGAGCGGGAGCCTACGAGCAGTACTTC CASSPRGAGAYEQYF
TRBJ2-1 . . TRBV5-1 TGCGCCAGCAGCTTGGACAGGCCGATTTACAATGAGCAGTTCTTC CASSLDRPIYNEQFF
TRBJ2-2 TRBD2 . TRBV7-9 TGTGCCAGCAGCTTGTACCCGGGGGGATACACCGGGGAGCTGTTTTTT CASSLYPGGYTGELFF
TRBJ2-6 . few TRBV5-5 TGTGCCAGCAGCCCGGGACACGGAAACGTCCTGACTTTC CASSPGHGNVLTF
TRBJ2-5 . . TRBV20-1 TGCAGTGCTAGAGTGAGGGGGAGAGGAGAGACCCAGTACTTC CSARVRGRGETQYF
TRBJ1-1 . . TRBV4-2 TGTGCCAGCAGCCAAGATTGGGGGGAGCCGGGAGTCGCTTTCTTT CASSQDWGEPGVAFF
TRBJ1-1 . few TRBV7-9 TGTGCCAGCAGCTTAGGGGGGGCTGATTCTGAAGCTTTCTTT CASSLGGADSEAFF
TRBJ1-6 . . TRBV4-3 TGCGCCAGCAGCCAAGATCGGGGATCCCCCCTCCACTTT CASSQDRGSPLHF
TRBJ2-5 TRBD2 few TRBV11-2 TGTGCCAGCAGCTTAGCACTAGCGGGAGGTGCGACCCAGTACTTC CASSLALAGGATQYF
TRBJ2-5 . few TRBV29-1 TGCAGCGTTGCCAACAGGGTACACGAGACCCAGTACTTC CSVANRVHETQYF
TRBJ2-5 TRBD2 few TRBV5-1 TGCGCCAGCAGACCCGGGGGAGCGGGAGGCGCAGAGACCCAGTACTTC CASRPGGAGGAETQYF
TRBJ2-1 . . TRBV11-2 TGTGCCAGCAGCTTAGATCGGGGAGTGAGGGAGCAGTTCTTC CASSLDRGVREQFF
TRBJ2-4 . few TRBV28 TGTGCCAGCAGTCTCGGAAACAAAAACATTCAGTACTTC CASSLGNKNIQYF
TRBJ2-7 TRBD2 . TRBV5-1 TGCGCCAGCAGCTTACGGACCCCGGGGGGCGAGCAGTACTTC CASSLRTPGGEQYF
TRBJ2-6 TRBD1 few TRBV28 TGTGCCACCCCGGGGGACAGGGTGTCTGGGGCCAACGTCCTGACTTTC CATPGDRVSGANVLTF
TRBJ1-3 . many TRBV9 TGTGCCAGCAGCCCCTCCCCGGGAGGCTATGGAAACACCATATATTTT CASSPSPGGYGNTIYF
TRBJ1-1 . . TRBV14 TGTGCCAGCAGCGCGCAATCGCAGGGTTCGAACACTGAAGCTTTCTTT CASSAQSQGSNTEAFF
TRBJ1-2 TRBD1 few TRBV10-3 TGTGCCATCAGTGGGGCCCAGGGGGATTCGAACTATGGCTACACCTTC CAISGAQGDSNYGYTF
TRBJ1-3 TRBD1 few TRBV5-1 TGCGCCAGCAGCTTGGGAGGACAGGAGACTGGAAACACCATATATTTT CASSLGGQETGNTIYF
TRBJ2-1 TRBD1 . TRBV20-1 TGCAGTGCTTACAGGGGTAGGAATGAGCAGTTCTTC CSAYRGRNEQFF
TRBJ2-1 TRBD1 few TRBV20-1 TGCAGTGCTCAGCCGGGACAGGGACACAATGAGCAGTTCTTC CSAQPGQGHNEQFF
TRBJ1-2 . few TRBV4-1 TGCGCCAGCAGCCGTGGGGACCCACGGGTGAGCGGCTACACCTTC CASSRGDPRVSGYTF
TRBJ2-7 TRBD1 few TRBV5-1 TGCGCCAGCATGCCCTCTATGGGACAGGGTCGCTACGAGCAGTACTTC CASMPSMGQGRYEQYF
TRBJ2-5 . . TRBV20-1 TGCAGTGCTAGTCTAATCCAAGAGACCCAGTACTTC CSASLIQETQYF
TRBJ1-1 TRBD1 . TRBV29-1 TGCAGCGTCGCAGTGGGGACAGCGGGTGAAGCTTTCTTT CSVAVGTAGEAFF